This T cell receptor (beta chain) was documented in a study of OX40 agonist ivuxolimab in advanced cancers. Points from the study as a whole: Doses of 0.1 to 3.0 mg/kg were accompanied by clonal expansion of CD4+ and CD8+ blood T cells by week 6.

The assay was immunoSEQ multiplex PCR, and TCRdb's table has in-frame clones only and misses some. The sample lists some 19,000 clones; approximately 73% were seen once. The CDR3 is 14 amino acids. A note on this clone: Its target is unknown.

This TCR derives from an adult with an advanced solid tumor such as melanoma, head and neck, liver or kidney cancer. The material was CD4+ or CD8+ T cells sorted from blood, obtained in a trial of the OX40 agonist ivuxolimab. The chain couples TRBV21-1 to TRBJ2-4; TRBD2, the table's D call, lacks a check against the DNA. TRBV21-1 has pseudogene status. The CDR3 nucleotides are TGTGCCAGCAGCAAAGAGACTTCCCAAAACATTCAGTACTTC. Translation: CASSKETSQNIQYF.